The 10 T cell receptor beta chains given below trace back to one sample, sequenced in a study of CD8+ T cells in alopecia areata. The sequencing template was cDNA reverse transcribed from extracted RNA. Generated by immunoSEQ multiplex PCR, the TCRdb table keeps only in-frame clones and is missing some. The data show about 160,000 clones, about three fifths seen once. The sample's treatment: oral pan-JAK inhibitor, 5-10 mg twice daily. The material was CD4+ T cells sorted from blood, obtained at week 4, from a patient treated with tofacitinib. Every receptor here comes from a human donor with alopecia areata.

This chain uses TRBV29-1 with TRBJ2-7; the D gene is possibly TRBD2 (5 bases). The CDR3 is made up of 14 amino acids. Germline V gives CDR1 SQVTM, CDR2 ANQGSEA. V lost 6 bases to trimming and J lost 3 bases, with 18 bases between them. The DNA for the CDR3 is TGCAGCGTGGGAAAAGGACCTGGAGGCTACGAGCAGTACTTC. This translates into CSVGKGPGGYEQYF.

This clone was seen more than once but under ten times. CDR3 DNA: TGCAGCGCTTGCTTTGTTAACTACGAGCAGTACTTC. Protein sequence: CSACFVNYEQYF. The chain is built from TRBV29-1 and TRBJ2-7; D unclear. Trimming cost V 7 bases and J 3 bases, with 13 bases left between them. The CDR3 is 12 amino acids. Germline lookup yields CDR1 SQVTM and CDR2 ANQGSEA.

This clone appeared once. The chain has TRBV4-1 and TRBJ1-5; D not certain. V gave up 0 bases and J gave up 5 bases, with 8 bases separating them. The CDR3 is made up of 14 amino acids. Germline assignment: CDR1 MGHRA and CDR2 YSYEKL. The CDR3 is CASSQDGYYQPQHF. The CDR3 nucleotides are TGCGCCAGCAGCCAAGATGGTTATTATCAGCCCCAGCATTTT.

CDR3: CSARGGAQQYF. In DNA form, the CDR3 reads TGCAGTGCTAGAGGGGGCGCGCAGCAGTACTTC. V and J are TRBV20-1 and TRBJ2-7, with D possibly matching TRBD1 (5 bases). Trimming removed 1 base at V and 8 bases at J, with 9 bases between. Germline V gene sequence: CDR1 DFQATT, CDR2 SNEGSKA (reference sequence). CDR3 length: 11 amino acids.

V is TRBV5-4 and J is TRBJ2-6; weak D call: TRBD1 (6 bases). Between the trimmed V and J ends, which lost 1 base and 1 base, there was a span of 12 bases. This CDR3 is 17 amino acids long. Per the germline V gene, CDR1 is SGHNT and CDR2 is YYREEE (reference sequence). CDR3 sequence: CASSLQGHQSGANVLTF. CDR3 nucleotide sequence: TGTGCCAGCAGCTTGCAGGGACACCAATCTGGGGCCAACGTCCTGACTTTC.

The chain joins TRBV30 to TRBJ1-4; possibly TRBD1 for D (6 bases). Germline lookup yields CDR1 GTSNPN and CDR2 SVGIG (reference sequence). V was shortened by 7 bases and J by 7 bases, with 19 bases between the two germline ends. This CDR3 spans 14 amino acids. The CDR3 DNA reads TGTGCCTCCCAAGTCGGGGGAGGGGGTGAAAAACTGTTTTTT. It codes for CASQVGGGGEKLFF.

V usage is TRBV30 and J usage is TRBJ2-3; 8 bases map to TRBD2. CDR3 length equals 14 residues. Germline CDR1 is GTSNPN and CDR2 is SVGIG (reference sequence). J gave up 7 bases and V 3 bases, and 9 bases lay outside the gene matches. The CDR3 sequence is CAWRPVGGGNTQYF. CDR3 sequence (DNA): TGTGCCTGGAGGCCAGTAGGCGGGGGGAATACGCAGTATTTT.

This clone showed up just a few times. Here the CDR3 reads CAWSVRGGNQPQHF. The CDR3 DNA reads as TGTGCCTGGAGTGTGAGGGGAGGCAATCAGCCCCAGCATTTT. The chain links TRBV30 to TRBJ1-5, with D perhaps matching TRBD1 (5 bases). The germline CDR1 and CDR2 sequences are GTSNPN and SVGIG (reference sequence). The CDR3 totals 14 residues. The V gene lost 0 bases and the J gene lost 2 bases, with 8 bases spanning the gap. Based on the CDR3 plus reference TRBV30 and TRBJ1-5, the full variable domain is SQTIHQWPATLVQPVGSPLSLECTVEGTSNPNLYWYRQAAGRGLQLLFYSVGIGQISSEVPQNLSASRPQDRQFILSSKKLLLSDSGFYLCAWSVRGGNQPQHFGDGTRLSIL.

This clone was seen a few times. The chain joins TRBV29-1 to TRBJ2-7; D might be TRBD1 (5 bases). Trimming stripped 4 bases from V and 2 bases from J, with 12 bases between. Germline assignment: CDR1 SQVTM and CDR2 ANQGSEA. The CDR3 extends over 13 amino acids. CDR3 in amino acids: CSVVRTFTYEQYF. The CDR3 coding sequence is TGCAGCGTTGTGAGGACATTCACCTACGAGCAGTACTTC.

The rearrangement joins TRBV12-5 to TRBJ2-5; no clear D gene. Trimming pared 6 bases from V and 0 bases from J, leaving 8 bases between. CDR1 and CDR2 (germline): LGHNT, FRNRAP. CDR3 size: 13 residues. The CDR3 is CASGHLNQETQYF. CDR3 in DNA: TGTGCTAGTGGACACCTCAACCAAGAGACCCAGTACTTC.